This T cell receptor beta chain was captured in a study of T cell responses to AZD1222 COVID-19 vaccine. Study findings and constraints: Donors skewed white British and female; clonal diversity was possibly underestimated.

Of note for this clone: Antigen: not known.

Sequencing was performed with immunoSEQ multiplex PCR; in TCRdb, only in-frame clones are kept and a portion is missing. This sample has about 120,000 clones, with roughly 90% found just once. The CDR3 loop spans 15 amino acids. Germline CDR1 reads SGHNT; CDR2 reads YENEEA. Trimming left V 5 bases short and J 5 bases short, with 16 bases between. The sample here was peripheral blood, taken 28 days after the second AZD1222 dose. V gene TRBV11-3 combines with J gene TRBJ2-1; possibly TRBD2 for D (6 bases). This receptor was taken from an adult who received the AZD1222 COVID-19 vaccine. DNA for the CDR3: TGTGCCAGCAGCCGAACGGGACTGGGGGACAATGAGCAGTTCTTC. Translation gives CASSRTGLGDNEQFF.